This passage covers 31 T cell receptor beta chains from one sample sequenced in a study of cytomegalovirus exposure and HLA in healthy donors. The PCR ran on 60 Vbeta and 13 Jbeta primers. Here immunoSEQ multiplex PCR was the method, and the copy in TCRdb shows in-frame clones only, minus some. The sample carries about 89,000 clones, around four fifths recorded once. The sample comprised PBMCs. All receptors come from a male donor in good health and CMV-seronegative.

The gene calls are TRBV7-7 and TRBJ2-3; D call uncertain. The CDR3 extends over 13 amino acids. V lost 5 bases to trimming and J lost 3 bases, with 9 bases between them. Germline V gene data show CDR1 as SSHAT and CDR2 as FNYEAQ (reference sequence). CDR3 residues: CASSLGLTDTQYF. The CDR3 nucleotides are TGTGCCAGCAGCCTGGGCCTTACAGATACGCAGTATTTT.

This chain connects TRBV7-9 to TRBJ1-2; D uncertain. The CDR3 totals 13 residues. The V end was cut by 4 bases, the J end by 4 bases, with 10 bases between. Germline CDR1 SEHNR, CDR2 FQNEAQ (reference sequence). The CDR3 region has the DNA TGTGCCAGCAGCTCCGGGAGAAGCTATGGCTACACCTTC. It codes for CASSSGRSYGYTF.

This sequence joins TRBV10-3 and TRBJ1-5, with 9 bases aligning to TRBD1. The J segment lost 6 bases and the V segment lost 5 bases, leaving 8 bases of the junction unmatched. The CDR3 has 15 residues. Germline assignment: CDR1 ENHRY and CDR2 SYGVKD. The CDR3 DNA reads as TGTGCCATCAGTAGGGACAGGGAAATCGTTCAGCCCCAGCATTTT. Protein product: CAISRDREIVQPQHF.

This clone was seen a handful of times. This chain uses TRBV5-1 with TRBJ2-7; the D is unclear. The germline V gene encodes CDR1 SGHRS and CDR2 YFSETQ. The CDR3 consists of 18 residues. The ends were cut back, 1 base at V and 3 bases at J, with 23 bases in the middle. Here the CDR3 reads CASSLSPLAPSVLYEQYF. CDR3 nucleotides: TGCGCCAGCAGCTTGAGTCCCTTGGCTCCTTCCGTCCTCTACGAGCAGTACTTC.

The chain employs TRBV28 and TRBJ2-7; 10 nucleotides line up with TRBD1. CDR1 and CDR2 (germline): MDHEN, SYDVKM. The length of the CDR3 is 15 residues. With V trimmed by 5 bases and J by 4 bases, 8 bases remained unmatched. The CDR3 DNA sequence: TGTGCCAGCAGTAAACCGGGACAGGGGAGGTACGAGCAGTACTTC. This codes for CASSKPGQGRYEQYF.

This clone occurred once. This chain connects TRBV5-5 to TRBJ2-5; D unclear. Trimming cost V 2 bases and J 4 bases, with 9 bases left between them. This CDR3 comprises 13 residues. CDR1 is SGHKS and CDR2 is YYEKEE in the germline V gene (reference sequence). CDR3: CASSFPSGETQYF. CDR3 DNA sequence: TGTGCCAGCAGCTTTCCCTCGGGAGAGACCCAGTACTTC.

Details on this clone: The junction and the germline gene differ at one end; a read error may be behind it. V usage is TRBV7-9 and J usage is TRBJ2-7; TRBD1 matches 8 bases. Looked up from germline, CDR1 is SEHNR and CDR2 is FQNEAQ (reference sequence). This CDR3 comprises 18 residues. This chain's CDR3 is CSSSPIGTGDSGPYEQYF. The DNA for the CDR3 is TGTTCCAGCAGCCCAATAGGGACAGGAGATAGCGGACCCTACGAGCAGTACTTC. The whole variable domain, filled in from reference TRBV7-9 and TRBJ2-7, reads DTGVSQNPRHKITKRGQNVTFRCDPISEHNRLYWYRQTLGQGPEFLTYFQNEAQLEKSRLLSDRFSAERPKGSFSTLEIQRTEQGDSAMYLCSSSPIGTGDSGPYEQYFGPGTRLTVT.

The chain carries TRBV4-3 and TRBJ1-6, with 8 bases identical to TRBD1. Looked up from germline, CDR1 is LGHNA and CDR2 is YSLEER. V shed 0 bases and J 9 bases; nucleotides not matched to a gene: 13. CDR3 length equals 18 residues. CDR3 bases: TGCGCCAGCAGCCAAGAGGGTCGGTCGGGACAGGTAACTTCACCCCTCCACTTT. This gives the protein CASSQEGRSGQVTSPLHF.

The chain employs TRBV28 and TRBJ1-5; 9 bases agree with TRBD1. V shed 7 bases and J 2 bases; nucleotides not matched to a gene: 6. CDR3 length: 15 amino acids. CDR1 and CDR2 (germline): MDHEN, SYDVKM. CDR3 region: CASNTQGARNQPQHF. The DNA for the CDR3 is TGTGCCAGCAACACACAGGGGGCTCGCAATCAGCCCCAGCATTTT.

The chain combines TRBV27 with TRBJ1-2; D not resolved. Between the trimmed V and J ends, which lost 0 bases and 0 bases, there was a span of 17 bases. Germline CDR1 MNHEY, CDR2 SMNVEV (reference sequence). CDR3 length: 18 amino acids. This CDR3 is CASSLSIRGVTANYGYTF. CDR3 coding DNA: TGTGCCAGCAGTTTATCGATACGGGGAGTTACAGCTAACTATGGCTACACCTTC.

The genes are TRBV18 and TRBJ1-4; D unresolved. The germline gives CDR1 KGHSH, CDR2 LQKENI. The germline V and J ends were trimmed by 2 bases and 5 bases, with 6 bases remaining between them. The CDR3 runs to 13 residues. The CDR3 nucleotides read TGTGCCAGCTCACCAAACTTAAATGAAAAACTGTTTTTT. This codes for CASSPNLNEKLFF.

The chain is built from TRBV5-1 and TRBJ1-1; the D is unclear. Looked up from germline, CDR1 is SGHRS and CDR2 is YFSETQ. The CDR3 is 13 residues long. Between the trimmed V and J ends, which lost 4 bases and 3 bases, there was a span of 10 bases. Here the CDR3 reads CASSITVDTEAFF. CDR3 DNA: TGCGCCAGCAGCATTACAGTCGACACTGAAGCTTTCTTT.

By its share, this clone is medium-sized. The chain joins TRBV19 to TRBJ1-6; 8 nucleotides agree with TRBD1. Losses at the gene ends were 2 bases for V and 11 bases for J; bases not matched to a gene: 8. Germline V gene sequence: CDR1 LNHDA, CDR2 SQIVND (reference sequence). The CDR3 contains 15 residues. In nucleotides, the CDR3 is TGTGCCAGTAGTATACTTGGACAGGGCGTTGCACCCCTCCACTTT. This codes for CASSILGQGVAPLHF. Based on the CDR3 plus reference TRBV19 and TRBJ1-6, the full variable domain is DGGITQSPKYLFRKEGQNVTLSCEQNLNHDAMYWYRQDPGQGLRLIYYSQIVNDFQKGDIAEGYSVSREKKESFPLTVTSAQKNPTAFYLCASSILGQGVAPLHFGNGTRLTVT.

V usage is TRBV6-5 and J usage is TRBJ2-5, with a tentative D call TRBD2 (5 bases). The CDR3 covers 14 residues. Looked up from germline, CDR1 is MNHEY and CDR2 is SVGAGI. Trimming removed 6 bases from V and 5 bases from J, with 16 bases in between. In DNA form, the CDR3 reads TGTGCCAGCAGGAGAGGGCGGGTCGCCGAGACCCAGTACTTC. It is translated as CASRRGRVAETQYF.

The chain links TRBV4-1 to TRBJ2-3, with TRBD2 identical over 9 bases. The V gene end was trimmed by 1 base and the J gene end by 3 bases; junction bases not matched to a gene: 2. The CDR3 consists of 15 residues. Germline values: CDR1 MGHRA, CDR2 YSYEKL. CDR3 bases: TGCGCCAGCAGCCAAGTAGCGGGAGAAACAGATACGCAGTATTTT. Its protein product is CASSQVAGETDTQYF.

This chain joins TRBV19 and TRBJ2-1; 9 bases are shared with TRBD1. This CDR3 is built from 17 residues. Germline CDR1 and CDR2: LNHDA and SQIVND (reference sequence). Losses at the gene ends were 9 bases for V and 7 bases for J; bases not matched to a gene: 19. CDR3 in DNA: TGTGCCAGCCAAGACCCACTCGGACAGGGGCACAAGAATGAGCAGTTCTTC. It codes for CASQDPLGQGHKNEQFF.

CDR3 amino acids: CASSEGLSGNTIYF. In nucleotides, the CDR3 is TGCGCCAGCAGTGAGGGGCTCTCTGGAAACACCATATATTTT. The chain carries TRBV10-1 and TRBJ1-3; D is unresolved. The CDR3 spans 14 residues. Germline assignment: CDR1 WNHNN and CDR2 SYGVQD (reference sequence). Trimming removed 2 bases at V and 0 bases at J, with 5 bases between.

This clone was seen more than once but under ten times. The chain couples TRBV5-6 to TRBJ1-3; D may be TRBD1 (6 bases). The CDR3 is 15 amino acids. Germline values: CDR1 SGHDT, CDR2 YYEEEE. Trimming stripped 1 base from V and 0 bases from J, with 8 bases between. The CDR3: CASSLRGASGNTIYF. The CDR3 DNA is TGTGCCAGCAGCTTGCGGGGGGCCTCTGGAAACACCATATATTTT.

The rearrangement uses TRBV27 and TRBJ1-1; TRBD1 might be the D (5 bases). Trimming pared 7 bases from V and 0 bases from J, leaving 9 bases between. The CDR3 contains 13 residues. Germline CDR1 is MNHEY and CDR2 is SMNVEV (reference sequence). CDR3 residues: CASKGTLNTEAFF. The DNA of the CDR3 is TGTGCCAGCAAGGGGACTTTGAACACTGAAGCTTTCTTT.

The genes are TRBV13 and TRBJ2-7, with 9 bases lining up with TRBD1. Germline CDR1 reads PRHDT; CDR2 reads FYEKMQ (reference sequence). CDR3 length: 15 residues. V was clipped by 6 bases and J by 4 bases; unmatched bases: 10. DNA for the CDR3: TGTGCCAGCAGGTACAATACAGGGGGCAAGTACGAGCAGTACTTC. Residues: CASRYNTGGKYEQYF.

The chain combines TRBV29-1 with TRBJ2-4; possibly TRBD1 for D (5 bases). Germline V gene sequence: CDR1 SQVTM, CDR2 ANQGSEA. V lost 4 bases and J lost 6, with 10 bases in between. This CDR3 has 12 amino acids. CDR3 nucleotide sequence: TGCAGCGTTGTCGATCAGGGAAACATTCAGTACTTC. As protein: CSVVDQGNIQYF.

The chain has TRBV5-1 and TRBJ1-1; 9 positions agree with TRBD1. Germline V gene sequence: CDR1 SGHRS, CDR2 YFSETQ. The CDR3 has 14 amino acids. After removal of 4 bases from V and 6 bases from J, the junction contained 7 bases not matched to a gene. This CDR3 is CASSPTGQGSEAFF. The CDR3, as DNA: TGCGCCAGCAGCCCAACGGGACAGGGATCTGAAGCTTTCTTT.

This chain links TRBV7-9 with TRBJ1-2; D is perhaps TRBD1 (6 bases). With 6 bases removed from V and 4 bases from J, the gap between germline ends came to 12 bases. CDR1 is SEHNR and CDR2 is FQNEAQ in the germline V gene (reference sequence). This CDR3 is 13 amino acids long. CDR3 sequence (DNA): TGTGCCAGCAGAAGGGACACCCTCTATGGCTACACCTTC. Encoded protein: CASRRDTLYGYTF.

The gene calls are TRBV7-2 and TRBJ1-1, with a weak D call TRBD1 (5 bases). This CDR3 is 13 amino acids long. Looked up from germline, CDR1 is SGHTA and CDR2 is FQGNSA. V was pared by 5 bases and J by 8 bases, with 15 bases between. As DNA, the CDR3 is TGTGCCAGCAGCGGACACAGCGAGACCGAAGCTTTCTTT. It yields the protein CASSGHSETEAFF.

The CDR3 DNA is TGTGCCATCAGTCCCTTGAGGGCCGGGGAGCTGTTTTTT. Translating it yields CAISPLRAGELFF. V usage is TRBV10-3 and J usage is TRBJ2-2, with a weak D call TRBD2 (5 bases). The CDR3 loop spans 13 amino acids. The V and J ends lost 5 bases and 6 bases respectively, with 10 bases between them. CDR1 and CDR2 from the germline V gene are ENHRY and SYGVKD.

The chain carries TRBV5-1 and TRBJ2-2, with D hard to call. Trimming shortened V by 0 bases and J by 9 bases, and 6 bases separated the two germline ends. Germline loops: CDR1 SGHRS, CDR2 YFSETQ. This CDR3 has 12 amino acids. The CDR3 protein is CASSLGARELFF. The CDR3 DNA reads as TGCGCCAGCAGCTTGGGCGCGCGGGAGCTGTTTTTT.

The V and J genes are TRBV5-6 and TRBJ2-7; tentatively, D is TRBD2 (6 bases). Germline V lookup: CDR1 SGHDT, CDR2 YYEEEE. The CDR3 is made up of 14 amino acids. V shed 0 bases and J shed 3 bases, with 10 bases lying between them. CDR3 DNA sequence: TGTGCCAGCAGCTTGGTGGGACTCTACTACGAGCAGTACTTC. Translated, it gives CASSLVGLYYEQYF.

CDR3 nucleotides: TGTGCCAGCAGTGGGGACAGGGTCTCTAAAAAACTGTTTTTT. This codes for CASSGDRVSKKLFF. J is TRBJ1-4 and V is TRBV2; 9 nucleotides align to TRBD1. From germline, CDR1 is SNHLY and CDR2 FYNNEI. This CDR3 comprises 14 residues. Trimming removed 4 bases from V and 9 bases from J; junction bases left unmatched: 6.

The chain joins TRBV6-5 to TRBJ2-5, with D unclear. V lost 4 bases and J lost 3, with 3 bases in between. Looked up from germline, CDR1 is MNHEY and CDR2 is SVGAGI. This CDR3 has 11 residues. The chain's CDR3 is CASSFEETQYF. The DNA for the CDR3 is TGTGCCAGCAGTTTCGAAGAGACCCAGTACTTC.

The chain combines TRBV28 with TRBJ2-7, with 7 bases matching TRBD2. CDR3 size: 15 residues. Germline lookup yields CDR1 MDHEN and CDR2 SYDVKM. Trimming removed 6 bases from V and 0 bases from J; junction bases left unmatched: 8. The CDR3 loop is CASSDTGGSSYEQYF. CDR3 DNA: TGTGCCAGCAGCGACACAGGCGGGAGCTCCTACGAGCAGTACTTC.

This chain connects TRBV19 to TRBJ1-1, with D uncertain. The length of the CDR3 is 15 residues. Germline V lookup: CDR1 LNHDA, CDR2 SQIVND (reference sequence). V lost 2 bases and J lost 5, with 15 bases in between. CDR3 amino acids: CASSIFEGFGTEAFF. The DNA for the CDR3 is TGTGCCAGTAGTATATTCGAGGGATTCGGAACTGAAGCTTTCTTT.